The TCR beta chain under discussion was sequenced for a study of response to subunit inactivated influenza vaccine (dated by TCRdb to the late 2010s). In terms of the full investigation: Deep quantitative profiling of the T cell receptor repertoire was used in the study to follow responses to a trivalent subunit inactivated influenza vaccine.

According to the study, the label for this sample's time point signals: 40 to 45 days after influenza vaccine administration. Including the terminal cysteine and phenylalanine, the CDR3 comprises 18 residues. Only CDR3 DNA remains: 54 bases, in frame from the first base. CDR1 and CDR2 were assigned from the germline V gene (reference sequence) as SGHAT and FQDESV. V is cut by 2 bases and J by 5 bases, and the space between the germline ends is 22 bases. General study outcomes and caveats: The authors proposed that each seasonal influenza vaccination may bring in only a limited number of new T cells.

This clonotype was seen a handful of times. Its target antigen remains unknown. Base qualities are missing; no much larger clone stands one base away. Library preparation employed RT-PCR. The instrument was an Illumina HiSeq 2500. TCRdb cleaned the public reads at Q25 with fastp, built clones with MiXCR and kept in-frame beta chains. Under each unique CDR3 protein, matching rows form one entry showing the most common genes and DNA. A total of approximately 480,000 distinct CDR3 sequences appear in this sample, roughly 9.7% of them only once. The ten largest clones take up roughly 12% of the sample. The receptor was derived from a man in his fifties who received an inactivated influenza vaccine. Donor details come from another sample of the same person, matched by shared clones. The chain links TRBV11-1 with TRBJ2-1, with no confidently assigned D gene. This material consisted of PBMCs from blood, taken roughly 48 days after vaccination. Here is the DNA: TGTGCCAGCAGCTTACTAGGGTCGGCCCTCAAAACCCACAATGAGCAGTTCTTC. Translated, this gives CASSLLGSALKTHNEQFF.